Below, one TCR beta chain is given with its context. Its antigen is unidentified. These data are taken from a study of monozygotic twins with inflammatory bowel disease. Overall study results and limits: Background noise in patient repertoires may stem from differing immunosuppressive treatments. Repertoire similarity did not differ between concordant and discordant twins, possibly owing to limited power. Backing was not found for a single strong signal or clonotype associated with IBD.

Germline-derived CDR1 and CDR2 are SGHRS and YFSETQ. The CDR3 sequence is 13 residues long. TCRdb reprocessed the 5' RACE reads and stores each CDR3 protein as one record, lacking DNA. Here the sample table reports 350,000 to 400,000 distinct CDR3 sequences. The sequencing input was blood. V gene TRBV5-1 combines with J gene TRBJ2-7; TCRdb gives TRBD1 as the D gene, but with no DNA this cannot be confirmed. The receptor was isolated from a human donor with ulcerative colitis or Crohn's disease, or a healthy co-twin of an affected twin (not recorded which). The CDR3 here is CASSRTGAYEQYF.